The sample holds a few counts of the clone carrying this TCR beta chain. Its cognate antigen is unknown. The source of the sample is a study of identical twins. The study, taken as a whole, reports: Not following the same donors, the study drew its conclusions from cross-sectional statistical analysis.

This CDR3 comprises 14 residues. The ends lost 3 bases at V and 3 bases at J; junction bases unmatched: 1. CDR1 KGHSH and CDR2 LQKENI come from the germline V gene. MiXCR was run by TCRdb on the 5' RACE reads, yielding one entry per CDR3 protein. The table has about 470,000 distinct CDR3 sequences, 20% to 25% seen once. The sample was also linked to a second study, of T cells expressing NK-cell markers. From that report: TCR beta repertoires came from sorted CD3+CD56+NKG2C+, CD3+CD56+NKG2C- and CD3+CD56-NKG2C+ T cells.

The V gene is TRBV18, the J gene TRBJ1-2; 10 positions agree with TRBD1. This TCR was sampled from a woman aged 18-29 years in good health. The source material was CD4+ T cells sorted from blood. The chain's CDR3 is CASSPGTGDYGYTF. CDR3 DNA sequence: TGTGCCAGCTCACCTGGGACAGGGGACTATGGCTACACCTTC.